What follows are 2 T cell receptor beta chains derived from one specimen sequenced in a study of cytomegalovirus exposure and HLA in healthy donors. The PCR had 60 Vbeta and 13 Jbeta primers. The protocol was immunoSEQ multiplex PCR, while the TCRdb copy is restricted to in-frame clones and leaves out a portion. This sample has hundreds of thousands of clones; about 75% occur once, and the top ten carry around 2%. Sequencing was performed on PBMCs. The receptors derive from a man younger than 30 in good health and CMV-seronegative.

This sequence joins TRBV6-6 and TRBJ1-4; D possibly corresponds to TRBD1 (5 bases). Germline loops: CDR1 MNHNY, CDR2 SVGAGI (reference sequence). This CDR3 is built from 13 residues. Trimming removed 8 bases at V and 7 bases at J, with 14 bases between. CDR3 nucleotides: TGTGCCAGCGGCCCAGTGGGGGGTGAAAAACTGTTTTTT. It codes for CASGPVGGEKLFF.

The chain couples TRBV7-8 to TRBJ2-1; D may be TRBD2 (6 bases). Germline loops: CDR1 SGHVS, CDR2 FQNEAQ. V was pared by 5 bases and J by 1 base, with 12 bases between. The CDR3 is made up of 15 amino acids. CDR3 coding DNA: TGTGCCAGCAGCCCCCCCAGCGGGTCCTACAATGAGCAGTTCTTC. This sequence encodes CASSPPSGSYNEQFF.